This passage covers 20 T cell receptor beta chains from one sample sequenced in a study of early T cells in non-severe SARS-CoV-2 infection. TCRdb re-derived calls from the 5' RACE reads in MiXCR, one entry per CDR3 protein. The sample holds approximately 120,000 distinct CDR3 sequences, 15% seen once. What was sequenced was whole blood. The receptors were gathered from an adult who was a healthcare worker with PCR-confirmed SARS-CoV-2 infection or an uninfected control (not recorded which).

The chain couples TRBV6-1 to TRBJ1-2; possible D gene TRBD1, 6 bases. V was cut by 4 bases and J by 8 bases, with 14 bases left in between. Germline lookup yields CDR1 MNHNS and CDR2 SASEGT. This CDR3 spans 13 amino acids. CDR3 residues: CASSVLQGRGYTF. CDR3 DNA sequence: TGTGCCAGCAGTGTTTTGCAGGGGAGAGGCTACACCTTC.

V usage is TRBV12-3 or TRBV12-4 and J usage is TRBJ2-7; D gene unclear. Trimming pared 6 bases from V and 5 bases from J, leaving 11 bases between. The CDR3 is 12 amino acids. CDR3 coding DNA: TGTGCCAGCAGCCCCCGGAGAAACGAGCAGTACTTC. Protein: CASSPRRNEQYF.

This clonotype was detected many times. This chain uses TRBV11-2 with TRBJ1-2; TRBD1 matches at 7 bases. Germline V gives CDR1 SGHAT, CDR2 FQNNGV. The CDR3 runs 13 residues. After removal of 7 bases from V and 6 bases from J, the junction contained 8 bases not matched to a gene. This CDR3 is CASTSPTGNGYTF. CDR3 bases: TGTGCCAGCACCTCACCGACAGGGAATGGCTACACCTTC.

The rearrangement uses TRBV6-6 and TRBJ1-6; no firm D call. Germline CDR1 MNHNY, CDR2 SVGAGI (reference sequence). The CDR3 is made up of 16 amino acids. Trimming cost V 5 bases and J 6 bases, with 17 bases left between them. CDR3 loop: CASSETFPGFNSPLHF. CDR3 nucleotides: TGTGCCAGCAGTGAAACTTTCCCGGGGTTTAATTCACCCCTCCACTTT.

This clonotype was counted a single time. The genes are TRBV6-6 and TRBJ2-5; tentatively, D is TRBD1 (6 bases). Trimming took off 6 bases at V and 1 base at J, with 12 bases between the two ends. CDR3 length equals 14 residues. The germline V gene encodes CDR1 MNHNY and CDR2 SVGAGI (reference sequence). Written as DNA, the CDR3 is TGTGCCAGCAGACCAACAGGGTCCCAAGAGACCCAGTACTTC. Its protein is CASRPTGSQETQYF.

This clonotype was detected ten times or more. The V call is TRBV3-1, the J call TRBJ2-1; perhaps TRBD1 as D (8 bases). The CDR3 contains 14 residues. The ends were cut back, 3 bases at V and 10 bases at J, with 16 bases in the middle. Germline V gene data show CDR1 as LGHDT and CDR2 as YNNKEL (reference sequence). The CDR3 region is CASSQFTGGGEQFF. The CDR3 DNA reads TGTGCCAGCAGCCAGTTTACAGGGGGAGGGGAGCAGTTCTTC.

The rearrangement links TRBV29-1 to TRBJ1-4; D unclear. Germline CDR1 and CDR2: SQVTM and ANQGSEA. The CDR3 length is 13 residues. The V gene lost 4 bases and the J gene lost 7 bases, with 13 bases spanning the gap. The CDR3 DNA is TGCAGCGTTGCGGATGGAAGTTTTGAAAAACTGTTTTTT. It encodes CSVADGSFEKLFF.

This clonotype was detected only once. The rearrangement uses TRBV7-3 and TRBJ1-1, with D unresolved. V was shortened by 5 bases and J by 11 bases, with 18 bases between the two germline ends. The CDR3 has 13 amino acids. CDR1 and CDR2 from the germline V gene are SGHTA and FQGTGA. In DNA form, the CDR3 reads TGTGCCAGCAGCCCCTCACTAGGCTCCGACGCTTTCTTT. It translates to CASSPSLGSDAFF. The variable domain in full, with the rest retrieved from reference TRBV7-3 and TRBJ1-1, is GAGVSQTPSNKVTEKGKYVELRCDPISGHTALYWYRQSLGQGPEFLIYFQGTGAADDSGLPNDRFFAVRPEGSVSTLKIQRTERGDSAVYLCASSPSLGSDAFFGQGTRLTVV.

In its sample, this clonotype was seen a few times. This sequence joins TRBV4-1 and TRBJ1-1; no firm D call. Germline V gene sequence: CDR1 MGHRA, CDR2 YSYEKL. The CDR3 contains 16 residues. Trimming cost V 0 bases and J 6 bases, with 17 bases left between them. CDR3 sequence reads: CASSQDRAPRIAEAFF. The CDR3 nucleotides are TGCGCCAGCAGCCAAGACCGCGCACCCCGGATCGCTGAAGCTTTCTTT.

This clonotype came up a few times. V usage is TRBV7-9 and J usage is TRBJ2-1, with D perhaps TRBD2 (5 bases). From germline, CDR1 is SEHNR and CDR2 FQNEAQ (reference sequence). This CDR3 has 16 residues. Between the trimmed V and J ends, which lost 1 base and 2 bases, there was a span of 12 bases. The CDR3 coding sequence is TGTGCCAGCAGCTTAGTGGGTCGGGAACCCTACAATGAGCAGTTCTTC. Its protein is CASSLVGREPYNEQFF.

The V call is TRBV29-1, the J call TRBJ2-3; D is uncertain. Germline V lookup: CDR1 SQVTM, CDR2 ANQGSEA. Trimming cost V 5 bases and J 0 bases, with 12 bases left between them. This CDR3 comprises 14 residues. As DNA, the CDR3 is TGCAGCGTTTCCCCTGCTTCTAGCACAGATACGCAGTATTTT. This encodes CSVSPASSTDTQYF.

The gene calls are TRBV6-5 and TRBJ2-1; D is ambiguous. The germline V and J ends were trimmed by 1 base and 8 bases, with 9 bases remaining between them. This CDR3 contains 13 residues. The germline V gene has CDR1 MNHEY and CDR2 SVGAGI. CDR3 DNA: TGTGCCAGCAGTTACTTCGGTGGGGATGAGCAGTTCTTC. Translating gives CASSYFGGDEQFF.

The chain's CDR3 is CASSSRGFSYEQYF. For the CDR3, the DNA is TGTGCCAGCAGCTCTAGGGGGTTCTCCTACGAGCAGTACTTC. The gene calls are TRBV7-2 and TRBJ2-7; TRBD1 is a possible D gene (6 bases). This CDR3 is built from 14 residues. Germline V gives CDR1 SGHTA, CDR2 FQGNSA. V was cut by 4 bases and J by 0 bases, with 10 bases left in between.

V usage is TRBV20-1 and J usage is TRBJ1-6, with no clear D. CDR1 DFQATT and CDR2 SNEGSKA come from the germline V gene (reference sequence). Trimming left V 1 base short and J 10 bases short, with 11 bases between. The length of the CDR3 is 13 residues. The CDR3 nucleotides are TGCAGTGCTAGAGTGGCGGGTGGCTCACCCCTCCACTTT. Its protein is CSARVAGGSPLHF.

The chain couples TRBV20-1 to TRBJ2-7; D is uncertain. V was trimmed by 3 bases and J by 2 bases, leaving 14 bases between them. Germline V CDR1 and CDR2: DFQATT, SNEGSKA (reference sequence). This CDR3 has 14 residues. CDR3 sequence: CSASSLATPYEQYF. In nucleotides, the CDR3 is TGCAGTGCTAGTTCGCTCGCTACACCCTACGAGCAGTACTTC.

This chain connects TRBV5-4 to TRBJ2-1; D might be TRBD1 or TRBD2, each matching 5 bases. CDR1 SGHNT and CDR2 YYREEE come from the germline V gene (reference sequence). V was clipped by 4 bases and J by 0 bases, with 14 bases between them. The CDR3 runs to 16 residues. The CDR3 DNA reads TGTGCCAGCAGCGATGGATGGGGGAGCTCCTACAATGAGCAGTTCTTC. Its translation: CASSDGWGSSYNEQFF.

The chain's CDR3 is CASTVGGGYNEQFF. CDR3 sequence (DNA): TGTGCCAGCACTGTCGGTGGGGGGTACAATGAGCAGTTCTTC. V and J are TRBV13 and TRBJ2-1; D is perhaps TRBD2 (6 bases). The CDR3 totals 14 residues. CDR1 and CDR2 from the germline V gene are PRHDT and FYEKMQ (reference sequence). V lost 7 bases and J 4 bases, leaving 14 bases between the germline ends.

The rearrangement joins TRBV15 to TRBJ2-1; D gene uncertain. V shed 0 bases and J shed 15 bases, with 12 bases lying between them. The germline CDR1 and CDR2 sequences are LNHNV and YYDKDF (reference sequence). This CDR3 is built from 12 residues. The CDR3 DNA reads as TGTGCCACCAGCAGAGATTCCAGGCCGAGGTTCTTC. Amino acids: CATSRDSRPRFF.

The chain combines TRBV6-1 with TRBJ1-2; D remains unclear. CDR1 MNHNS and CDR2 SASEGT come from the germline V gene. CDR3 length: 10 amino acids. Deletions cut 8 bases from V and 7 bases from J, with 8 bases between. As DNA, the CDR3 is TGTGCCAGCTCCCCCGGTGGCTACACCTTC. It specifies CASSPGGYTF.

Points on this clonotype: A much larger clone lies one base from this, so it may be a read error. CDR3 in amino acids: CVSSDDPGNRANYGYTF. The DNA for the CDR3 is TGTGTCAGCAGCGACGACCCAGGGAACAGAGCTAACTATGGCTACACCTTC. The J gene is TRBJ1-2, the V gene TRBV9; a weak D match, TRBD1 (5 bases). Germline assignment: CDR1 SGDLS and CDR2 YYNGEE. The CDR3 consists of 17 residues.